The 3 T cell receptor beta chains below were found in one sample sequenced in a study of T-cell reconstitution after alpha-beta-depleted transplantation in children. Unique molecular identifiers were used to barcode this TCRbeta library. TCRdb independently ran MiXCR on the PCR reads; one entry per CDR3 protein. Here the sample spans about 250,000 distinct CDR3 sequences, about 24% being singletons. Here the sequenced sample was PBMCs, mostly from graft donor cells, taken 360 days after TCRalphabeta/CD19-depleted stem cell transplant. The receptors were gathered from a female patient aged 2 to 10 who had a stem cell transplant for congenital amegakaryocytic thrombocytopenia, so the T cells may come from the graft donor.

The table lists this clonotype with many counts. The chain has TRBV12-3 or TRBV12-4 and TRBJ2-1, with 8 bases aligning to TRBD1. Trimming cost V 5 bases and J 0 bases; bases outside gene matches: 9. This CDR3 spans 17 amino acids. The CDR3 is CASSGRDRLSSYNEQFF. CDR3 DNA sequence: TGTGCCAGCAGTGGCCGGGACAGGCTGAGCTCCTACAATGAGCAGTTCTTC.

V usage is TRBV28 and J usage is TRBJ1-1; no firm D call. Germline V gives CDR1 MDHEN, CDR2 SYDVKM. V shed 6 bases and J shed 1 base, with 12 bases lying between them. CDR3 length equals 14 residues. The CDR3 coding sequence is TGTGCCAGCAGAAACCTCGACGGGAACACTGAAGCTTTCTTT. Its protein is CASRNLDGNTEAFF.

The CDR3: CASSLSDSPATNEKLFF. For the CDR3, the DNA is TGTGCCAGCAGTCTGTCGGACAGTCCTGCAACTAATGAAAAACTGTTTTTT. The chain recombines TRBV28 with TRBJ1-4; D is possibly TRBD1 (6 bases). This CDR3 region has 17 residues. Germline CDR1 is MDHEN and CDR2 is SYDVKM. Trimming took 5 bases from V and 0 from J, leaving 16 bases between them.